These 29 T cell receptor beta chains came from one sample sequenced in a study of control samples from healthy donors and cancer patients. TCRdb keeps only in-frame clones here, not all; method: immunoSEQ multiplex PCR. The sample includes about 150,000 clones, roughly 93% of them seen just once. The sequencing sample was made of blood. The source is a man between 18 and 29 years old in good health.

The chain links TRBV29-1 to TRBJ2-7; TRBD1 matches at 7 bases. The CDR3 is 13 amino acids. Trimming took 2 bases from V and 11 from J; bases not matched to a gene: 12. Looked up from germline, CDR1 is SQVTM and CDR2 is ANQGSEA. CDR3 sequence: CSVEISGTGEKYF. CDR3 nucleotide sequence: TGCAGCGTTGAAATCTCAGGAACAGGGGAGAAGTACTTC.

The rearrangement links TRBV9 to TRBJ1-2; D ambiguous. This CDR3 comprises 14 residues. CDR1 is SGDLS, CDR2 YYNGEE, per germline. V shed 4 bases and J shed 3 bases, with 13 bases lying between them. The CDR3, as DNA: TGTGCCAGCAGCCTTGGACCGGTCGACTATGGCTACACCTTC. Translated: CASSLGPVDYGYTF.

V usage is TRBV9 and J usage is TRBJ2-3; D ambiguous. CDR3 length: 16 residues. Germline V gives CDR1 SGDLS, CDR2 YYNGEE. The germline V and J ends were trimmed by 6 bases and 1 base, with 18 bases remaining between them. Here the CDR3 reads CASTDSGFSRTDTQYF. The CDR3 DNA follows: TGTGCCAGCACCGACTCCGGTTTCTCCCGCACAGATACGCAGTATTTT.

The chain has TRBV11-2 and TRBJ1-3; D is uncertain. CDR1 and CDR2 from the germline V gene are SGHAT and FQNNGV. Trimming took 6 bases from V and 0 from J, leaving 6 bases between them. This CDR3 is built from 13 residues. The CDR3 coding sequence is TGTGCCAGCAGTGGGAGCTCTGGAAACACCATATATTTT. Its translation: CASSGSSGNTIYF.

V and J are TRBV12-2 and TRBJ2-7; the DNA was not compared with TRBD2, the D call given in the table. TRBV12-2 is reported as a pseudogene. CDR3 size: 14 residues. The CDR3 region is CASRRLAGAYEQYF. In DNA form, the CDR3 reads TGTGCAAGTCGCAGACTAGCGGGAGCGTACGAGCAGTACTTC.

The genes are TRBV7-3 and TRBJ2-3, with 8 bases that match TRBD2. This CDR3 contains 21 residues. Trimming removed 0 bases from V and 0 bases from J; junction bases left unmatched: 17. Germline CDR1 SGHTA, CDR2 FQGTGA. CDR3 nucleotide sequence: TGTGCCAGCAGCTTAACCCCGCCGGCGGGAGGATACCCCGGTAGCACAGATACGCAGTATTTT. It translates to CASSLTPPAGGYPGSTDTQYF.

The chain uses TRBV19 and TRBJ2-5, with TRBD1 matching over 10 bases. Germline V lookup: CDR1 LNHDA, CDR2 SQIVND (reference sequence). The CDR3 spans 14 residues. V was clipped by 6 bases and J by 4 bases; unmatched bases: 5. The CDR3 DNA sequence: TGTGCCAGTAGACAGACAGGGGGCGTAGAGACCCAGTACTTC. This sequence encodes CASRQTGGVETQYF.

This clone was seen a single time. V is TRBV25-1 and J is TRBJ1-1; no definite D call. Germline-derived CDR1 and CDR2 are MGHDK and SYGVNS. The CDR3 has 14 amino acids. Trimming took off 3 bases at V and 2 bases at J, with 10 bases between the two ends. Written as DNA, the CDR3 is TGTGCCAGCAGTGAGAACGCAGCCAACACTGAAGCTTTCTTT. This translates into CASSENAANTEAFF.

V is TRBV24-1 and J is TRBJ2-7; D not resolved. V was trimmed by 3 bases and J by 4 bases, leaving 3 bases between them. This CDR3 contains 11 residues. CDR1 and CDR2 (germline): KGHDR, SFDVKD. DNA of the CDR3: TGTGCCACCAGTGATGAATACGAGCAGTACTTC. Amino acid sequence: CATSDEYEQYF.

This chain joins TRBV5-6 and TRBJ2-1; D is possibly TRBD1 (5 bases). CDR3 length: 15 amino acids. Trimming left V 0 bases short and J 8 bases short, with 15 bases between. Germline assignment: CDR1 SGHDT and CDR2 YYEEEE. The CDR3 region is CASSLVPGPVYEQFF. DNA for the CDR3: TGTGCCAGCAGCTTGGTCCCAGGGCCTGTCTATGAGCAGTTCTTC.

CDR3 amino acids: CASRYNEQFF. CDR3 DNA: TGTGCCAGCAGGTACAATGAGCAGTTCTTC. The chain employs TRBV28 and TRBJ2-1; no firm D call. The ends were cut back, 6 bases at V and 4 bases at J, with 1 base in the middle. This CDR3 is built from 10 residues. CDR1 and CDR2 (germline): MDHEN, SYDVKM.

The rearrangement joins TRBV5-8 to TRBJ2-7; D may match TRBD1 or TRBD2 (6 bases each). The CDR3 contains 14 residues. Trimming took off 4 bases at V and 2 bases at J, with 13 bases between the two ends. Germline V gene data show CDR1 as SGHTS and CDR2 as YDEGEE. In DNA, the CDR3 is TGTGCCAGCAGCGGCGGGACATCTACCTACGAGCAGTACTTC. Its protein is CASSGGTSTYEQYF.

The V call is TRBV19, the J call TRBJ1-1, with TRBD1 identical over 7 bases. The V segment lost 2 bases and the J segment 4 bases; nucleotides outside the gene matches: 4. The V gene's germline CDR1 is LNHDA and CDR2 SQIVND (reference sequence). CDR3 length: 14 residues. The CDR3 region has the DNA TGTGCCAGTAGTATACCGAACAGGGGCACTGAAGCTTTCTTT. Translation gives CASSIPNRGTEAFF.

V gene TRBV7-2 combines with J gene TRBJ2-3, with TRBD2 matching 13 bases. This CDR3 has 16 residues. Germline CDR1 reads SGHTA; CDR2 reads FQGNSA. Trimming at V came to 5 bases and at J to 6 bases, leaving 8 bases not matched to a gene. Written as DNA, the CDR3 is TGTGCCAGCAGCGTATTCGGGACTAGCGGGATCGATACGCAGTATTTT. Translation gives CASSVFGTSGIDTQYF.

The chain joins TRBV20-1 to TRBJ1-1; D not certain. The length of the CDR3 is 10 residues. Germline V gene data show CDR1 as DFQATT and CDR2 as SNEGSKA (reference sequence). The V end was cut by 3 bases, the J end by 4 bases, with 3 bases between. The CDR3 loop reads CSARVTEAFF. The CDR3 DNA sequence: TGCAGTGCTAGGGTCACTGAAGCTTTCTTT.

V gene TRBV12-3 or TRBV12-4 combines with J gene TRBJ1-3, with D unresolved. V was pared by 8 bases and J by 2 bases, with 10 bases between. This CDR3 is built from 13 residues. The chain's CDR3 is CASRTIPGNTIYF. The CDR3 DNA reads TGTGCCAGCCGTACTATACCTGGAAACACCATATATTTT.

At least ten counts were recorded for this clone. The chain is built from TRBV13 and TRBJ2-3, with unresolved D. The CDR3 covers 15 residues. Germline CDR1 is PRHDT and CDR2 is FYEKMQ (reference sequence). V was pared by 4 bases and J by 1 base, with 12 bases between. CDR3 coding DNA: TGTGCCAGCAGCTCAGGCCAACGGGGCACAGATACGCAGTATTTT. This sequence encodes CASSSGQRGTDTQYF.

This sequence joins TRBV2 and TRBJ2-7; no definite D call. Trimming pared 7 bases from V and 6 bases from J, leaving 16 bases between. This CDR3 spans 13 amino acids. Per the germline V gene, CDR1 is SNHLY and CDR2 is FYNNEI. The chain's CDR3 is CASTGGTAAEQYF. CDR3 nucleotides: TGTGCCAGCACCGGTGGCACTGCGGCCGAGCAGTACTTC.

CDR3 residues: CASSHPGGGGIAVSYNEQFF. The CDR3 DNA reads as TGTGCCAGCAGCCACCCAGGGGGCGGTGGGATAGCGGTATCCTACAATGAGCAGTTCTTC. The chain couples TRBV4-2 to TRBJ2-1; 8 bases line up with TRBD1. This CDR3 contains 20 residues. V gave up 3 bases and J gave up 1 base; unmatched junction bases: 17. The germline gives CDR1 LGHNA, CDR2 YNFKEQ.

The sample holds one count of this clone. The chain combines TRBV6-6 with TRBJ2-1; TRBD2 agrees at 9 bases. The germline CDR1 and CDR2 sequences are MNHNY and SVGAGI (reference sequence). The CDR3 totals 15 residues. V trimming: 2 bases; J trimming: 5 bases; junction bases outside the gene matches: 4. The CDR3 reads CASSYQTSGDNEQFF. Written as DNA, the CDR3 is TGTGCCAGCAGTTACCAGACTAGCGGAGACAATGAGCAGTTCTTC.

The gene calls are TRBV27 and TRBJ2-1; 8 nucleotides line up with TRBD2. Germline assignment: CDR1 MNHEY and CDR2 SMNVEV (reference sequence). The CDR3 length is 14 residues. The V segment lost 11 bases and the J segment 1 base; nucleotides outside the gene matches: 7. CDR3 DNA sequence: TGTGCCTCCACCCGGGGGGGGTCCTACAATGAGCAGTTCTTC. Translating gives CASTRGGSYNEQFF.

The chain recombines TRBV14 with TRBJ2-7; D ambiguous. The V gene lost 0 bases and the J gene lost 2 bases, with 8 bases spanning the gap. Germline-derived CDR1 and CDR2 are SGHDN and FVKESK. The CDR3 is 14 amino acids. The CDR3: CASSQEGGPYEQYF. The CDR3 nucleotides are TGTGCCAGCAGCCAAGAAGGCGGACCCTACGAGCAGTACTTC.

The chain links TRBV28 to TRBJ2-7, with unresolved D. CDR3 length equals 13 residues. The germline V and J ends were trimmed by 1 base and 2 bases, with 6 bases remaining between them. Germline CDR1 reads MDHEN; CDR2 reads SYDVKM. The chain's CDR3 is CASSLYTPYEQYF. CDR3 nucleotides: TGTGCCAGCAGTTTATATACTCCCTACGAGCAGTACTTC.

This chain uses TRBV5-6 with TRBJ2-7; D is possibly TRBD2 (5 bases). Trimming cost V 4 bases and J 4 bases, with 6 bases left between them. Germline CDR1 SGHDT, CDR2 YYEEEE. CDR3 length equals 11 residues. CDR3 sequence reads: CASSGLYEQYF. CDR3 in DNA: TGTGCCAGCAGCGGACTTTACGAGCAGTACTTC.

The V call is TRBV12-5, the J call TRBJ1-2; D remains unclear. The CDR3 sequence is 13 residues long. Trimming shortened V by 2 bases and J by 4 bases, and 8 bases separated the two germline ends. Germline V CDR1 and CDR2: LGHNT, FRNRAP. The CDR3 region is CASGLLAGYGYTF. In DNA, the CDR3 is TGTGCTAGTGGTTTGTTGGCGGGCTATGGCTACACCTTC. The entire variable domain, with the rest obtained from reference TRBV12-5 and TRBJ1-2, is as follows: DARVTQTPRHKVTEMGQEVTMRCQPILGHNTVFWYRQTMMQGLELLAYFRNRAPLDDSGMPKDRFSAEMPDATLATLKIQPSEPRDSAVYFCASGLLAGYGYTFGSGTRLTVV.

The chain carries TRBV2 and TRBJ1-5; TRBD1 agrees at 8 bases. Trimming cost V 7 bases and J 4 bases; bases outside gene matches: 6. The CDR3 runs to 14 residues. Germline V gene lookup returns CDR1 SNHLY and CDR2 FYNNEI. Here the CDR3 DNA reads TGTGCCAGCAAGGGCAGGGGGCCAAATCAGCCCCAGCATTTT. It encodes CASKGRGPNQPQHF.

The V gene is TRBV6-5, the J gene TRBJ1-5, with unresolved D. Germline V lookup: CDR1 MNHEY, CDR2 SVGAGI. Trimming left V 0 bases short and J 3 bases short, with 6 bases between. The CDR3 sequence is 14 residues long. CDR3 sequence: CASSYSIYNQPQHF. The CDR3 nucleotides read TGTGCCAGCAGTTACTCGATATACAATCAGCCCCAGCATTTT.

In its sample, this clone was seen once. The V call is TRBV7-8, the J call TRBJ1-1; 8 nucleotides match TRBD1. Losses at the gene ends were 6 bases for V and 1 base for J; bases not matched to a gene: 10. This CDR3 contains 16 residues. CDR1 SGHVS and CDR2 FQNEAQ come from the germline V gene. The CDR3 loop is CASSPAGGRKNTEAFF. CDR3 bases: TGTGCCAGCAGTCCCGCAGGGGGCAGAAAGAACACTGAAGCTTTCTTT.

The V call is TRBV3-1 (or the pseudogene TRBV3-2), the J call TRBJ2-2; D not certain. The V gene lost 0 bases and the J gene lost 7 bases, with 21 bases spanning the gap. CDR1 LGHDT and CDR2 YNNKEL come from the germline V gene (reference sequence). This CDR3 comprises 18 residues. The CDR3 reads CASSQEIVVVPRVGELFF. The CDR3 DNA sequence: TGTGCCAGCAGCCAAGAAATAGTGGTGGTTCCCCGGGTCGGGGAGCTGTTTTTT.